This is a list of T cell receptor beta chains from one sample in a study of regulatory and conventional T cells in breast cancer. In TCRdb, the PCR reads were re-called with MiXCR into one record per CDR3 protein. The repertoire holds about 10,000 distinct CDR3 sequences, with 34% as singletons. Source material: conventional T cells from blood. The receptors were sampled from a male donor in good health. Both conserved end residues are part of each CDR3. A D gene is named only where the DNA matches it firmly. Rows give clone size only sometimes, using once, few, many, or a class for an expanded clone.

V	D	J	size	DNA	CDR3
TRBV10-3	NA	TRBJ1-4	medium-sized	TGTGCCATCAGTGAGTCGGTGGGCGGAGGAAAACTGTTTTTT	CAISESVGGGKLFF
TRBV7-7	NA	TRBJ2-6	NA	TGTCAGCGGATGTCCGGTGGGGCCAACGTCCTGACTTTC	CQRMSGGANVLTF
TRBV5-1	TRBD1	TRBJ2-2	NA	TGCGCCAGCAGCTTCGAGGGACAGGGGCTCACCGGGGAGCTGTTTTTT	CASSFEGQGLTGELFF
TRBV12-3/TRBV12-4	NA	TRBJ2-2	NA	TGTGCCAGCAGGAAACAGGACACCGGGGAGCTGTTTTTT	CASRKQDTGELFF
TRBV7-8	NA	TRBJ2-3	NA	TGTGCCAGCAGCACAACCATCGGGGCACCTTCTAGCACAGATACGCAGTATTTT	CASSTTIGAPSSTDTQYF
TRBV12-3/TRBV12-4	TRBD2	TRBJ2-1	NA	TGTGCCAGCAGGCCCGGCGGGGGAGGGTCGGGCAATGAGCAGTTCTTC	CASRPGGGGSGNEQFF
TRBV30	NA	TRBJ1-2	NA	TGTGCCTGGAGTACGGTATATGGCTACACCTTC	CAWSTVYGYTF
TRBV7-2	TRBD1	TRBJ2-1	NA	TGTGCCAGCAGCAGACGACAGGGGTGGTACAATGAGCAGTTCTTC	CASSRRQGWYNEQFF
TRBV5-1	TRBD1	TRBJ2-5	NA	TGCGCCAGCAGCTCACAGGGGGGAGAGACCCAGTACTTC	CASSSQGGETQYF
TRBV28	NA	TRBJ1-6	few	TGTGCCAGCAGTCCCCCCCGGGCGAGGAATTCACCCCTCCACTTT	CASSPPRARNSPLHF
TRBV6-1	NA	TRBJ1-2	medium-sized	TGTGCCAGCAGTGAAGCCGGGGCCATTTATGGCTACACCTTC	CASSEAGAIYGYTF
TRBV24-1	TRBD1	TRBJ2-1	medium-sized	TGTGCCAGCGGCCCCCGGGACAGGGATGTCAATGAGCAGTTCTTC	CASGPRDRDVNEQFF
TRBV20-1	TRBD1	TRBJ1-6	NA	TGCAGTGCTGGACAGGGTAATTCACCCCTCCACTTT	CSAGQGNSPLHF
TRBV7-9	NA	TRBJ2-7	NA	TGTGCCAGCAGCTTAGACTCCTACGGGCAGTACTTC	CASSLDSYGQYF
TRBV5-1	NA	TRBJ1-2	NA	TGCGCCAGCAGCTTGGCGGCCCCAGTTAACTATGGCTACACCTTC	CASSLAAPVNYGYTF
TRBV6-1	NA	TRBJ2-7	few	TGTGCCAGCAGTGCCCACCGGGGGCAGGGATCGATCTACGAGCAGTACTTC	CASSAHRGQGSIYEQYF
TRBV4-2	NA	TRBJ1-1	NA	TGTGCCAGCAGCCAACCCGGCAGGGCTCACACTGAAGCTTTCTTT	CASSQPGRAHTEAFF
TRBV11-2	NA	TRBJ1-1	NA	TGTGCCAGCAGCTTAGGTGGGGCGGGAGACACTGAAGCTTTCTTT	CASSLGGAGDTEAFF
TRBV7-2	TRBD1	TRBJ1-2	NA	TGTGCCAGCAGCTTACATGCAGGGGGAGCTAACTATGGCTACACCTTC	CASSLHAGGANYGYTF
TRBV20-1	NA	TRBJ2-1	few	TGCAGTGCTAACCGGGACGGCCAAAACAATGAGCAGTTCTTC	CSANRDGQNNEQFF
TRBV7-8	NA	TRBJ2-1	NA	TGTGCCAGCACTCTATGGGGGGGCCGACAGTTCTTC	CASTLWGGRQFF
TRBV6-2/TRBV6-3	NA	TRBJ2-1	NA	TGTGCCAGCAGTCCCCCCGGCAGGCGCTACAATGAGCAGTTCTTC	CASSPPGRRYNEQFF
TRBV20-1	TRBD1	TRBJ1-2	once	TGCAGTGCTAGATACAGGGGTTTGGACTATGGCTACACCTTC	CSARYRGLDYGYTF
TRBV5-1	NA	TRBJ1-3	few	TGCGCCAGCAGCTTGGGGGGATTCTCTGGAAACACCATATATTTT	CASSLGGFSGNTIYF
TRBV5-1	TRBD2	TRBJ2-5	NA	TGCGCCAGCAGCCCAGGGACTAGCCGTGAGACCCAGTACTTC	CASSPGTSRETQYF
TRBV10-3	NA	TRBJ1-3	medium-sized	TGTGCCATCAGCTCCACTAGCTCTGGAAACACCATATATTTT	CAISSTSSGNTIYF
TRBV7-2	NA	TRBJ2-7	few	TGTGCCAGCAGCCGCGAGGGGGTCGTCTACGAGCAGTACTTC	CASSREGVVYEQYF
TRBV12-3/TRBV12-4	TRBD1	TRBJ1-2	NA	TGTGCCAGCACCCTTTCAGGGGGATCCGGCTACACCTTC	CASTLSGGSGYTF
TRBV4-1	NA	TRBJ1-5	NA	TGCGCCAGCAGCACTATCATAGGCCAGCCCCAGCATTTT	CASSTIIGQPQHF
TRBV5-1	TRBD1	TRBJ2-1	few	TGCGCCAGCAGCACGGGGACAGAGCGGAGCGAGCAGTTCTTC	CASSTGTERSEQFF
TRBV12-3/TRBV12-4	TRBD2	TRBJ2-4	NA	TGTGCCAGCAGTTTTGTAGCGGGGGGGGCCAAAAACATTCAGTACTTC	CASSFVAGGAKNIQYF
TRBV20-1	NA	TRBJ1-2	medium-sized	TGCAGTGCTAGGGTCAGCAGGAACTATGGCTACACCTTC	CSARVSRNYGYTF
TRBV6-1	NA	TRBJ1-1	medium-sized	TGTGCCAGCAGTCCTCAGAGAAGAAGCACTGAAGCTTTCTTT	CASSPQRRSTEAFF
TRBV23-1	TRBD2	TRBJ2-3	NA	TGCGCCGGACTAGCGGGACCAGATACGCAGTATTTT	CAGLAGPDTQYF
TRBV11-1	NA	TRBJ2-7	once	TGTGCCAGCAGCGAGGGGCCTAAGCAGTACTTC	CASSEGPKQYF
TRBV7-9	NA	TRBJ1-1	few	TGTGCCAGCATCTTAGACAGTGAAGCTTTCTTT	CASILDSEAFF
TRBV10-3	TRBD2	TRBJ2-1	few	TGTGCCATCAGTGAAGTAGCGGGGGGCCGCAATGAGCAGTTCTTC	CAISEVAGGRNEQFF
TRBV7-2	TRBD2	TRBJ2-5	NA	TGTGCCAGCAGCCCGGGGACTAGCGGGGTCGCCCAGTACTTC	CASSPGTSGVAQYF
TRBV11-3	NA	TRBJ2-1	NA	TGTGCCAGCAGCGGAGGGAAGAGCCGCAATGAGCAGTTCTTC	CASSGGKSRNEQFF
TRBV4-3	TRBD1	TRBJ1-1	large	TGCGCCAGCAGCCAAGCAGCCGGGACAGGGGGCTACGGAGCTTTCTTT	CASSQAAGTGGYGAFF
TRBV6-2/TRBV6-3	NA	TRBJ2-1	few	TGTGCCAGCAGCTCACTAGCCTTTAGCTCCTACAATGAGCAGTTCTTC	CASSSLAFSSYNEQFF
TRBV7-9	NA	TRBJ1-3	once	TGTGCCAGCAGCCCTTCGACGGGGTCCTCTGGAAACACCATATATTTT	CASSPSTGSSGNTIYF
TRBV11-2	NA	TRBJ1-6	NA	TGTGCCAGCAGCTTATCCCCGGGATATAATTCACCCCTCCACTTT	CASSLSPGYNSPLHF
TRBV6-2/TRBV6-3	NA	TRBJ2-7	medium-sized	TGTGCCAGCATTGGTCAAAAAGGGGGCGAGCAGTACTTC	CASIGQKGGEQYF
TRBV7-2	NA	TRBJ2-3	few	TGTGCCAGCAGTTTAGACCCGCTCACAGATACGCAGTATTTT	CASSLDPLTDTQYF
TRBV12-3/TRBV12-4	NA	TRBJ2-5	medium-sized	TGTGCCAGCAGTTTAGGCCCGATCAAAGAGACCCAGTACTTC	CASSLGPIKETQYF
TRBV12-3/TRBV12-4	NA	TRBJ1-4	NA	TGTGCCAGCAGTGAGGGACTGCCGGGTGAAAAACTGTTTTTT	CASSEGLPGEKLFF
TRBV12-3/TRBV12-4	NA	TRBJ1-2	few	TGTGCCAGCACAGGAAACATCAACTATGGCTACACCTTC	CASTGNINYGYTF
TRBV12-3/TRBV12-4	NA	TRBJ1-2	few	TGTGCCAGCAGATTCCGGGAGGACTATGGCTACACCTTC	CASRFREDYGYTF
TRBV20-1	TRBD2	TRBJ2-3	NA	TGCAGTGCTCCTCTAGCGGGGGGGACCACAGATACGCAGTATTTT	CSAPLAGGTTDTQYF
TRBV5-1	TRBD2	TRBJ2-1	few	TGCGCCAGCAGCCCCCTAGCGGGGGGGCTGTCGGATGAGCAGTTCTTC	CASSPLAGGLSDEQFF
TRBV27	NA	TRBJ2-7	few	TGTGCCAGCAGTTTGAACAGGCCACTGGCGTCCTACGAGCAGTACTTC	CASSLNRPLASYEQYF
TRBV6-2/TRBV6-3	TRBD1	TRBJ1-1	NA	TGTGCCAGCAGTTACTCGATCTGGGACAGAAACCTACGGACGACTGAAGCTCTCTTT	CASSYSIWDRNLRTTEALF